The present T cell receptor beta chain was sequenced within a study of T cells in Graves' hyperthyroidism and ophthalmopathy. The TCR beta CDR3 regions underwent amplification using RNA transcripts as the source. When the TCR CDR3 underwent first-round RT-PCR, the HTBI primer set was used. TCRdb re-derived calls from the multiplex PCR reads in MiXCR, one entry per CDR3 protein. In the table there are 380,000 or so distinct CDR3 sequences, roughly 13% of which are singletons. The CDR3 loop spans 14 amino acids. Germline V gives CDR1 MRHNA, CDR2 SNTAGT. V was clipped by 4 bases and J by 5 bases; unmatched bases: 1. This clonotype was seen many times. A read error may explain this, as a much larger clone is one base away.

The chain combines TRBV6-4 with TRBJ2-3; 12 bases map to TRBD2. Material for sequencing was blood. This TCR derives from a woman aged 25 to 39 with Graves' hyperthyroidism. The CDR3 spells CASSGLAGEDTQYF. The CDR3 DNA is TGTGCCAGCAGTGGACTAGCGGGAGAAGATACGCAGTATTTT.